These T cell receptor beta chains were read from a single sample in a study of regulatory T cells in long-lasting Graves disease. TCRdb reprocessed the multiplex PCR reads via MiXCR and lists one record per CDR3 protein. This table holds around 400,000 distinct CDR3 sequences, about 23% found once. The sample here was peripheral blood mononuclear cells (PBMCs), taken when the disease was refractory, from a patient treated with antithyroid drugs. Receptors were obtained from a woman aged 40 to 49 with Graves disease. Each CDR3 is given with its conserved first and last residue. Fields, in order: D gene, CDR3 length, J gene, clone size, V gene, CDR3 protein, CDR3 DNA. A D gene is named only where the DNA matches it firmly. Size tells how often a clone was seen (once, few, many) or the class of an expanded clone, and some rows leave it out.

d_call: NA
cdr3_length: 10
j_call: TRBJ2-7
clone_size: NA
v_call: TRBV20-1
cdr3_aa: CSARSGEQYF
cdr3_nt: TGCAGTGCTAGATCGGGGGAGCAGTACTTC

d_call: NA
cdr3_length: 14
j_call: TRBJ1-5
clone_size: NA
v_call: TRBV5-8
cdr3_aa: CASRPRGGAQPQHF
cdr3_nt: TGTGCCAGCAGACCTAGGGGTGGGGCCCAGCCCCAGCATTTT

d_call: TRBD1
cdr3_length: 12
j_call: TRBJ2-1
clone_size: NA
v_call: TRBV5-1
cdr3_aa: CASSFGQVVQFF
cdr3_nt: TGCGCCAGCAGCTTCGGACAGGTCGTGCAGTTCTTC

d_call: NA
cdr3_length: 13
j_call: TRBJ2-7
clone_size: many
v_call: TRBV19
cdr3_aa: CASSLVQGYEQYF
cdr3_nt: TGTGCCAGTAGCCTCGTGCAGGGCTACGAGCAGTACTTC

d_call: TRBD1
cdr3_length: 13
j_call: TRBJ1-1
clone_size: few
v_call: TRBV19
cdr3_aa: CATNDRGDTEAFF
cdr3_nt: TGTGCCACCAATGACAGGGGCGACACTGAAGCTTTCTTT

d_call: NA
cdr3_length: 15
j_call: TRBJ1-3
clone_size: many
v_call: TRBV11-2
cdr3_aa: CASSSRQDSGNTIYF
cdr3_nt: TGTGCCAGCAGCTCACGACAGGACTCTGGAAACACCATATATTTT

d_call: NA
cdr3_length: 12
j_call: TRBJ1-4
clone_size: NA
v_call: TRBV10-3
cdr3_aa: CAISRQNEKLFF
cdr3_nt: TGTGCCATCAGCCGTCAAAATGAAAAACTGTTTTTT

d_call: TRBD1
cdr3_length: 18
j_call: TRBJ2-4
clone_size: few
v_call: TRBV15
cdr3_aa: CATSRDGGTGVAKNIQYF
cdr3_nt: TGTGCCACCAGCAGAGATGGTGGGACAGGAGTAGCCAAAAACATTCAGTACTTC

d_call: NA
cdr3_length: 15
j_call: TRBJ1-3
clone_size: NA
v_call: TRBV7-9
cdr3_aa: CASSFEDISGNTIYF
cdr3_nt: TGTGCCAGCAGCTTCGAGGACATCTCTGGAAACACCATATATTTT

d_call: NA
cdr3_length: 19
j_call: TRBJ2-3
clone_size: NA
v_call: TRBV6-1
cdr3_aa: CASRQRNRARVSDTDTQYF
cdr3_nt: TGTGCCAGCAGACAAAGAAACCGGGCCAGGGTTTCGGACACAGATACGCAGTATTTT

d_call: NA
cdr3_length: 15
j_call: TRBJ2-7
clone_size: NA
v_call: TRBV28
cdr3_aa: CASSQEGLFSYEQYF
cdr3_nt: TGTGCCAGCAGCCAAGAAGGGCTATTCTCCTACGAGCAGTACTTC

d_call: NA
cdr3_length: 17
j_call: TRBJ1-1
clone_size: NA
v_call: TRBV2
cdr3_aa: CASSGDSREVRDTEAFF
cdr3_nt: TGTGCCAGCAGCGGAGATTCAAGGGAAGTAAGGGACACTGAAGCTTTCTTT

d_call: NA
cdr3_length: 11
j_call: TRBJ2-7
clone_size: many
v_call: TRBV28
cdr3_aa: CVTGPSYEQYF
cdr3_nt: TGTGTCACGGGCCCGAGCTACGAGCAGTACTTC

d_call: NA
cdr3_length: 14
j_call: TRBJ2-3
clone_size: many
v_call: TRBV12-3/TRBV12-4
cdr3_aa: CASTEEGGTDTQYF
cdr3_nt: TGTGCCAGCACCGAAGAGGGGGGCACGGATACGCAGTATTTT

d_call: NA
cdr3_length: 15
j_call: TRBJ1-5
clone_size: few
v_call: TRBV20-1
cdr3_aa: CSARVGHRLNQPQHF
cdr3_nt: TGCAGTGCTAGAGTAGGGCACCGCCTCAATCAGCCCCAGCATTTT

d_call: TRBD1
cdr3_length: 14
j_call: TRBJ1-1
clone_size: few
v_call: TRBV6-1
cdr3_aa: CASTVTGGWTEAFF
cdr3_nt: TGTGCCAGCACCGTTACAGGGGGGTGGACTGAAGCTTTCTTT

d_call: NA
cdr3_length: 16
j_call: TRBJ2-7
clone_size: many
v_call: TRBV12-3/TRBV12-4
cdr3_aa: CASSSTFGSLSYEQYF
cdr3_nt: TGTGCCAGCAGTTCCACCTTCGGGAGCCTCTCCTACGAGCAGTACTTC

d_call: NA
cdr3_length: 12
j_call: TRBJ1-2
clone_size: many
v_call: TRBV28
cdr3_aa: CASRFSGDGYTF
cdr3_nt: TGTGCCAGCAGATTTTCAGGGGATGGCTACACCTTC

d_call: NA
cdr3_length: 11
j_call: TRBJ2-7
clone_size: NA
v_call: TRBV29-1
cdr3_aa: CSVGPQHEQYF
cdr3_nt: TGCAGCGTTGGCCCCCAGCACGAGCAGTACTTC

d_call: NA
cdr3_length: 15
j_call: TRBJ1-4
clone_size: once
v_call: TRBV15
cdr3_aa: CATSRERAGFEKLFF
cdr3_nt: TGTGCCACCAGCAGAGAGCGGGCGGGGTTTGAAAAACTGTTTTTT

d_call: NA
cdr3_length: 14
j_call: TRBJ2-1
clone_size: NA
v_call: TRBV6-1
cdr3_aa: CASTRGVGYHEQFF
cdr3_nt: TGTGCCAGCACCCGAGGGGTAGGGTACCATGAGCAGTTCTTC

d_call: TRBD2
cdr3_length: 17
j_call: TRBJ2-3
clone_size: NA
v_call: TRBV28
cdr3_aa: CASSLFAGTRRTDTQYF
cdr3_nt: TGTGCCAGCAGTTTATTCGCCGGGACTAGACGCACAGATACGCAGTATTTT

d_call: NA
cdr3_length: 17
j_call: TRBJ2-7
clone_size: many
v_call: TRBV11-2
cdr3_aa: CASSLDHSGLGGYEQYF
cdr3_nt: TGTGCCAGCAGCTTAGACCACTCTGGATTGGGAGGCTACGAGCAGTACTTC

d_call: NA
cdr3_length: 17
j_call: TRBJ2-7
clone_size: NA
v_call: TRBV28
cdr3_aa: CASSPPPGPPMAYEQYF
cdr3_nt: TGTGCCAGCAGTCCACCCCCGGGACCTCCCATGGCCTACGAGCAGTACTTC

d_call: TRBD2
cdr3_length: 14
j_call: TRBJ2-7
clone_size: many
v_call: TRBV7-9
cdr3_aa: CASSLGAGAREQYF
cdr3_nt: TGTGCCAGCAGCTTAGGAGCGGGAGCAAGAGAGCAGTACTTC

d_call: NA
cdr3_length: 14
j_call: TRBJ2-2
clone_size: many
v_call: TRBV2
cdr3_aa: CASTPEMNTGELFF
cdr3_nt: TGTGCCAGCACCCCAGAGATGAACACCGGGGAGCTGTTTTTT

d_call: TRBD1
cdr3_length: 18
j_call: TRBJ1-5
clone_size: NA
v_call: TRBV25-1
cdr3_aa: CASSGAGGVYLRNQPQHF
cdr3_nt: TGTGCCAGCAGTGGAGCAGGGGGCGTTTATTTGCGCAATCAGCCCCAGCATTTT

d_call: NA
cdr3_length: 15
j_call: TRBJ1-4
clone_size: once
v_call: TRBV7-2
cdr3_aa: CASSPTGPTNEKLFF
cdr3_nt: TGTGCCAGCAGCCCAACAGGGCCCACTAATGAAAAACTGTTTTTT

d_call: TRBD1
cdr3_length: 14
j_call: TRBJ2-2
clone_size: NA
v_call: TRBV19
cdr3_aa: CATSGQGGTGELFF
cdr3_nt: TGTGCCACCTCGGGACAGGGTGGTACCGGGGAGCTGTTTTTT

d_call: NA
cdr3_length: 13
j_call: TRBJ1-6
clone_size: NA
v_call: TRBV18
cdr3_aa: CASSPGNDPPLHF
cdr3_nt: TGTGCCAGCTCACCAGGGAACGATCCACCCCTCCACTTT

d_call: TRBD1
cdr3_length: 15
j_call: TRBJ1-1
clone_size: NA
v_call: TRBV4-1
cdr3_aa: CASSQPGQGNTEAFF
cdr3_nt: TGCGCCAGCAGCCAACCGGGACAGGGGAACACTGAAGCTTTCTTT

d_call: NA
cdr3_length: 14
j_call: TRBJ1-2
clone_size: NA
v_call: TRBV7-9
cdr3_aa: CASSLGRQVDGYTF
cdr3_nt: TGTGCCAGCAGCTTAGGACGCCAGGTGGATGGCTACACCTTC

d_call: TRBD2
cdr3_length: 17
j_call: TRBJ2-2
clone_size: many
v_call: TRBV12-3/TRBV12-4
cdr3_aa: CASSFLGLAGVTGELFF
cdr3_nt: TGTGCCAGCAGTTTCCTGGGGCTAGCGGGAGTAACCGGGGAGCTGTTTTTT

d_call: TRBD2
cdr3_length: 16
j_call: TRBJ2-2
clone_size: few
v_call: TRBV13
cdr3_aa: CASSLWGTRPTGELFF
cdr3_nt: TGTGCCAGCAGCCTGTGGGGGACTAGACCCACCGGGGAGCTGTTTTTT

d_call: NA
cdr3_length: 12
j_call: TRBJ1-2
clone_size: many
v_call: TRBV20-1
cdr3_aa: CSARQGPYGYTF
cdr3_nt: TGCAGTGCTAGGCAGGGGCCTTATGGCTACACCTTC

d_call: TRBD1
cdr3_length: 15
j_call: TRBJ1-4
clone_size: many
v_call: TRBV2
cdr3_aa: CASSRDRVGGEKLFF
cdr3_nt: TGTGCCAGCAGCCGGGACAGGGTAGGAGGTGAAAAACTGTTTTTT

d_call: NA
cdr3_length: 17
j_call: TRBJ1-3
clone_size: many
v_call: TRBV5-1
cdr3_aa: CASSWGADTYSGNTIYF
cdr3_nt: TGCGCCAGCAGCTGGGGGGCCGACACATACTCTGGAAACACCATATATTTT

d_call: TRBD1
cdr3_length: 13
j_call: TRBJ1-1
clone_size: many
v_call: TRBV29-1
cdr3_aa: CSTQQGANTEAFF
cdr3_nt: TGCAGCACCCAACAGGGGGCGAACACTGAAGCTTTCTTT

d_call: TRBD1
cdr3_length: 12
j_call: TRBJ1-5
clone_size: many
v_call: TRBV2
cdr3_aa: CASSDRGAPQHF
cdr3_nt: TGTGCCAGCAGTGACAGGGGGGCGCCCCAGCATTTT

d_call: TRBD1
cdr3_length: 13
j_call: TRBJ1-1
clone_size: few
v_call: TRBV19
cdr3_aa: CASSAGQGGEAFF
cdr3_nt: TGTGCCAGTAGTGCAGGACAGGGAGGTGAAGCTTTCTTT

d_call: NA
cdr3_length: 15
j_call: TRBJ2-2
clone_size: many
v_call: TRBV12-3/TRBV12-4
cdr3_aa: CASSFTGSITGELFF
cdr3_nt: TGTGCCAGCAGTTTCACCGGGAGCATTACCGGGGAGCTGTTTTTT

d_call: TRBD2
cdr3_length: 15
j_call: TRBJ2-7
clone_size: once
v_call: TRBV5-1
cdr3_aa: CASSYSSGRLHEQYF
cdr3_nt: TGCGCCAGCAGCTATTCTAGCGGGAGGCTACACGAGCAGTACTTC

d_call: TRBD2
cdr3_length: 14
j_call: TRBJ2-5
clone_size: many
v_call: TRBV11-1
cdr3_aa: CASSFGGVQETQYF
cdr3_nt: TGTGCCAGCAGCTTCGGGGGGGTCCAAGAGACCCAGTACTTC

d_call: NA
cdr3_length: 16
j_call: TRBJ1-4
clone_size: many
v_call: TRBV6-5
cdr3_aa: CASSYAPSSTNEKLFF
cdr3_nt: TGTGCCAGCAGTTACGCGCCCTCCTCAACTAATGAAAAACTGTTTTTT

d_call: NA
cdr3_length: 16
j_call: TRBJ2-7
clone_size: many
v_call: TRBV27
cdr3_aa: CASSLWRGPSSYEQYF
cdr3_nt: TGTGCCAGCAGTTTATGGAGGGGACCTAGCTCCTACGAGCAGTACTTC

d_call: TRBD1
cdr3_length: 18
j_call: TRBJ1-1
clone_size: NA
v_call: TRBV14
cdr3_aa: CASSQDLGTGLVWTEAFF
cdr3_nt: TGTGCCAGCAGCCAAGACCTTGGGACAGGGCTTGTATGGACTGAAGCTTTCTTT

d_call: NA
cdr3_length: 15
j_call: TRBJ1-1
clone_size: NA
v_call: TRBV15
cdr3_aa: CTTSRSGGLDTEAFF
cdr3_nt: TGTACCACCAGCAGGTCGGGGGGTTTGGACACTGAAGCTTTCTTT

d_call: TRBD1
cdr3_length: 14
j_call: TRBJ1-1
clone_size: NA
v_call: TRBV7-8
cdr3_aa: CASSRRQGNTEAFF
cdr3_nt: TGTGCCAGCAGCCGTCGACAGGGCAACACTGAAGCTTTCTTT

d_call: NA
cdr3_length: 14
j_call: TRBJ2-3
clone_size: NA
v_call: TRBV28
cdr3_aa: CASSSETPTGTQYF
cdr3_nt: TGTGCCAGCAGTTCTGAGACTCCGACGGGTACGCAGTATTTT

d_call: TRBD1
cdr3_length: 15
j_call: TRBJ2-7
clone_size: few
v_call: TRBV6-1
cdr3_aa: CASRLRTGSSYEQYF
cdr3_nt: TGTGCCAGCAGACTCCGGACAGGGAGCTCCTACGAGCAGTACTTC

d_call: NA
cdr3_length: 14
j_call: TRBJ1-5
clone_size: NA
v_call: TRBV27
cdr3_aa: CASSSFPPNQPQHF
cdr3_nt: TGTGCCAGCAGCTCATTCCCTCCTAATCAGCCCCAGCATTTT

d_call: NA
cdr3_length: 14
j_call: TRBJ1-4
clone_size: many
v_call: TRBV5-1
cdr3_aa: CASSLGGNSEKLFF
cdr3_nt: TGCGCCAGCAGCTTGGGGGGGAACTCGGAAAAACTGTTTTTT

d_call: TRBD1
cdr3_length: 16
j_call: TRBJ2-5
clone_size: few
v_call: TRBV12-3/TRBV12-4
cdr3_aa: CASSRGTGGARETQYF
cdr3_nt: TGTGCCAGCAGCCGCGGGACAGGGGGCGCGAGAGAGACCCAGTACTTC

d_call: NA
cdr3_length: 14
j_call: TRBJ1-1
clone_size: few
v_call: TRBV29-1
cdr3_aa: CSVPGGPWNTEAFF
cdr3_nt: TGCAGCGTCCCGGGGGGACCTTGGAACACTGAAGCTTTCTTT

d_call: NA
cdr3_length: 14
j_call: TRBJ2-5
clone_size: few
v_call: TRBV20-1
cdr3_aa: CSAPWGAAQETQYF
cdr3_nt: TGCAGTGCTCCCTGGGGGGCCGCCCAAGAGACCCAGTACTTC

d_call: TRBD1
cdr3_length: 15
j_call: TRBJ2-7
clone_size: many
v_call: TRBV28
cdr3_aa: CASSEPDRVSYEQYF
cdr3_nt: TGTGCCAGCAGTGAACCGGACAGGGTCTCCTACGAGCAGTACTTC

d_call: TRBD1
cdr3_length: 14
j_call: TRBJ1-5
clone_size: NA
v_call: TRBV28
cdr3_aa: CASIGQGSNQPQHF
cdr3_nt: TGTGCCAGCATAGGACAGGGTAGCAATCAGCCCCAGCATTTT

d_call: NA
cdr3_length: 11
j_call: TRBJ1-1
clone_size: many
v_call: TRBV6-2/TRBV6-3
cdr3_aa: CASRAGAEAFF
cdr3_nt: TGTGCCAGCAGGGCAGGGGCTGAAGCTTTCTTT